This T cell receptor (beta chain) was profiled in a study of blood T cell repertoires in COVID-19. Method: immunoSEQ multiplex PCR; TCRdb's copy keeps in-frame clones and lacks some. The sample has 250,000 to 300,000 clones; roughly 86% are singletons. The TCR originated in a woman under 40 with acute or convalescent COVID-19. The sequenced sample was peripheral blood.

The CDR3 region is CASSYFDMLNTEAFF. CDR3 in DNA: TGTGCCAGCAGTTACTTCGACATGCTGAACACTGAAGCTTTCTTT. The chain is built from TRBV6-5 and TRBJ1-1; no definite D call. This CDR3 is built from 15 residues. With 1 base removed from V and 0 bases from J, the gap between germline ends came to 9 bases. Germline V gene lookup returns CDR1 MNHEY and CDR2 SVGAGI.